The T cell receptor (beta chain) under discussion was sequenced for a study of blood T cell repertoires in COVID-19. This clone appeared once. Trimming cost V 3 bases and J 6 bases, with 16 bases left between them. In germline, CDR1 is SGHRS, CDR2 YFSETQ. This CDR3 is built from 15 residues. TCRdb's copy holds only in-frame clones and misses some; the assay was immunoSEQ multiplex PCR. The sample has around 150,000 clones; roughly 80% are singletons. Material: peripheral blood. The rearrangement uses TRBV5-1 and TRBJ2-1, with D perhaps matching TRBD1 (7 bases). This receptor was taken from a woman aged 80 or older with acute or convalescent COVID-19. The CDR3 DNA reads as TGCGCCAGCAGCTCCGGACAGGCGGGGCCCAATGAGCAGTTCTTC. This codes for CASSSGQAGPNEQFF.